This T cell receptor beta chain was recorded in a study of T cell responses to AZD1222 COVID-19 vaccine listed by TCRdb under 2021. In the study overall: A total of about 240 trial participants underwent TCR sequencing, of whom some 210 received two doses of AZD1222 and approximately 25 received two doses of the MenACWY control vaccine. Trial participants were enrolled by age into subgroups of 18-55, 56-69 and 70-plus years, and around 140, 26 and 57 TCR-sequenced participants, respectively, were included in these subgroups.

What the study reported, not specific to this receptor: The whole spike protein was spanned by vaccine-associated CD4 TCRs, and dominant responses were seen in regions 160-218 and 743-854. Because no day 14 peak-response samples were available, repertoires were characterized only after the peak T cell response. In the small 56-69-year group, the increase in depth fell short of significance, most likely because of low power. Nearly half of unique spike-specific TCRs reportedly recognized epitopes outside regions mutated in the B.1.351 and B.1.1.7 variants. Conclusions about previously exposed vaccinees are limited because only a handful of AZD1222 recipients were SARS-CoV-2 seropositive at baseline. A significant rise in spike-specific TCR breadth and depth was observed after two AZD1222 doses relative to day 0 and relative to MenACWY recipients. Participants were mostly white British, with more females than males. The authors suggested clonal diversity may have been underestimated.

The CDR3 regions of human TCRbeta chains were subjected to immunosequencing. Processing in the source paper ran as follows. Repertoire TCRs were checked for matches against a reference library of SARS-CoV-2-specific TCRs that had been generated using the MIRA antigen-specificity platform. Breadth was defined as the fraction of unique TCRs that were SARS-CoV-2-associated. Depth was defined as the fraction of total T cells that were SARS-CoV-2-associated. Each spike-specific TCR was assigned to its reactive spike region and to a CD4 or CD8 class using the MIRA data. Log10-transformed breadth and depth values were compared by one-way ANOVA with Sidak's multiple comparisons tests. Sourced from immuneACCESS, this table was stored by TCRdb with only in-frame sequences that have V and J called. A share of the clones is absent; for the studies checked, an unresolved V gene accounts for under half, and the remainder has no known explanation. V, J and clone size reflect that table, while D and trimming were determined from the DNA. The sample includes about 150,000 clones, with 75% to 95% observed a single time. The leading ten clones occupy roughly 3.1% of the sample.

In the case of this clone: Its target antigen remains unknown. No base quality information exists; no much larger clone differs at one position.

The CDR3, cysteine through phenylalanine, is 14 amino acids long. CDR3 DNA only is kept here, 42 bases in frame from base 1. V trim: 1 base; J trim: 11 bases; unmatched bases: 8. The germline V gene yields SGHAT for CDR1 and FQNNGV for CDR2. Interpreted using the paper, the time point label stands for: about 28 days (+/-7) after the second vaccine dose. Because spike-specific TCR depth and breadth did not differ between the two schedules, AZD1222 recipients who got a second dose at roughly 4 weeks were pooled with those who got a second dose at roughly 12 weeks. The vaccinee samples were drawn from two UK trials, COV001 and COV002, one of which was a single-blind randomized controlled phase 2/3 trial testing AZD1222 (ChAdOx1 nCoV-19) in healthy adults. Trial participant PBMC samples were collected at day 0 and day 28 after the second dose for TCRbeta chain sequencing.

This sequence was found in an adult who received the AZD1222 COVID-19 vaccine. The chain is encoded by TRBV11-2 joined to TRBJ1-1; the central 9 bases match TRBD1. Sequenced here: peripheral blood, sampled 28 days after the second AZD1222 dose. Here the CDR3 is given as CASSLGHGQGRAFF. The DNA is as follows: TGTGCCAGCAGCTTAGGTCATGGACAGGGGAGGGCTTTCTTT.